Listed below are T cell receptor beta chains from one sample, sequenced in a study of blood T cell repertoires in COVID-19. TCRdb keeps only in-frame clones here, not all; method: immunoSEQ multiplex PCR. This table has 300,000 to 350,000 clones, 75% to 90% appearing once. Specimen: PBMCs or T cells enriched from blood (not recorded which). These receptors came from a man between 25 and 39 years old who had recovered from COVID-19. The CDR3 runs from the conserved cysteine through the conserved F or W. The D gene is left open where the match is weak. Rows may omit the clone size; those that give it use once, few, many or a size class.

D gene	clone size	J gene	V gene	CDR3 protein	CDR3 DNA
TRBD1	NA	TRBJ2-3	TRBV18	CASSRAARGQTDTQYF	TGTGCCAGCTCACGGGCGGCCAGGGGGCAAACAGATACGCAGTATTTT
NA	NA	TRBJ1-3	TRBV11-2	CASSWGPTGNTIYF	TGTGCCAGCAGCTGGGGCCCTACCGGAAACACCATATATTTT
TRBD1	NA	TRBJ1-5	TRBV4-2	CASSQGGQGEQPQHF	TGTGCCAGCAGCCAAGGGGGACAGGGTGAGCAGCCCCAGCATTTT
NA	NA	TRBJ2-3	TRBV18	CASSPRLGDGRSSTDTQYF	TGTGCCAGCTCACCACGACTAGGGGACGGGCGATCTAGCACAGATACGCAGTATTTT
TRBD1	NA	TRBJ1-2	TRBV7-6	CASSLAPMDRFSVYTF	TGTGCCAGCAGCTTAGCGCCAATGGACAGGTTTTCGGTCTACACCTTC
NA	NA	TRBJ1-1	TRBV10-1	CASSEGVGANTEAFF	TGCGCCAGCAGTGAGGGTGTAGGGGCGAACACTGAAGCTTTCTTT
TRBD1	NA	TRBJ1-2	TRBV29-1	CSVYGVDREDGYTF	TGCAGCGTTTATGGAGTTGACAGGGAGGATGGCTACACCTTC
TRBD1	once	TRBJ1-2	TRBV20-1	CSASGGGGYTF	TGCAGTGCCTCAGGGGGAGGAGGCTACACCTTC
NA	NA	TRBJ2-4	TRBV5-1	CASKMENTGNIQYF	TGCGCCAGCAAAATGGAGAACACCGGAAACATTCAGTACTTC
NA	NA	TRBJ2-2	TRBV15	CATNPGTNTGELFF	TGTGCCACAAATCCCGGGACGAACACCGGGGAGCTGTTTTTT
TRBD1	NA	TRBJ2-1	TRBV18	CASSPPNRGYNEQFF	TGTGCCAGCTCACCACCGAACAGGGGCTACAATGAGCAGTTCTTC
NA	NA	TRBJ1-2	TRBV2	CASKEGEGEGYTF	TGTGCCAGCAAAGAAGGGGAAGGGGAAGGCTACACCTTC
NA	NA	TRBJ1-3	TRBV5-5	CASSREPGATGNTIYF	TGTGCCAGCAGCCGGGAACCAGGGGCCACTGGAAACACCATATATTTT
NA	NA	TRBJ1-4	TRBV7-6	CASSLVEGTNEKLFF	TGTGCCAGCAGCTTAGTTGAGGGAACTAATGAAAAACTGTTTTTT
TRBD1	NA	TRBJ2-3	TRBV5-1	CASSLTGARTDTQYF	TGCGCCAGCAGCTTGACAGGGGCCCGCACAGATACGCAGTATTTT
NA	NA	TRBJ1-4	TRBV7-6	CASSLDSTNEKLFF	TGTGCCAGCAGCTTAGACAGCACTAATGAAAAACTGTTTTTT
NA	few	TRBJ2-1	TRBV5-1	CASSLAGRGGAYNEQFF	TGCGCCAGCAGCTTGGCCGGGCGCGGGGGCGCGTACAATGAGCAGTTCTTC
TRBD1	NA	TRBJ1-2	TRBV29-1	CSVGQSSYGYTF	TGCAGCGTGGGACAGTCCTCCTATGGCTACACCTTC
NA	few	TRBJ1-3	TRBV15	CATSRRVSGNTIYF	TGTGCCACCAGCAGGAGGGTCTCTGGAAACACCATATATTTT
NA	NA	TRBJ1-6	TRBV7-2	CASRSSYNSPLHF	TGTGCCAGCAGGAGCTCCTATAATTCACCCCTCCACTTT
NA	NA	TRBJ1-1	TRBV6-1	CASSEASRGYGTEAFF	TGTGCCAGCAGTGAAGCGAGCAGGGGTTATGGCACTGAAGCTTTCTTT
TRBD2	NA	TRBJ2-2	TRBV4-1	CASSHKAGAPTGELFF	TGCGCCAGCAGCCACAAAGCGGGGGCCCCCACCGGGGAGCTGTTTTTT
NA	NA	TRBJ1-2	TRBV5-6	CASSLRVVGARYGYTF	TGTGCCAGCAGCTTGCGGGTAGTAGGGGCTCGGTATGGCTACACCTTC
TRBD1	NA	TRBJ2-7	TRBV5-4	CASRADRGLHYEQYF	TGTGCCAGCAGGGCGGACAGGGGGCTCCATTACGAGCAGTACTTC
TRBD2	NA	TRBJ2-3	TRBV5-1	CASSSERGGSDTQYF	TGCGCCAGCAGCTCGGAGCGGGGGGGTTCAGATACGCAGTATTTT
TRBD1	once	TRBJ1-2	TRBV7-9	CASSTLDRGGNGYTF	TGTGCCAGCAGCACCTTGGACAGGGGCGGCAATGGCTACACCTTC
TRBD2	NA	TRBJ2-2	TRBV19	CASCSSSGGANGELFF	TGTGCCAGCTGTAGTTCTAGCGGGGGGGCTAACGGGGAGCTGTTTTTT
TRBD2	NA	TRBJ2-1	TRBV27	CASSPLLAGGAHEQFF	TGTGCCAGCAGTCCTCTACTAGCGGGGGGGGCCCATGAGCAGTTCTTC
TRBD1	NA	TRBJ2-1	TRBV6-5	CASNRFDRGASEQFF	TGTGCCAGCAATCGCTTCGACAGGGGGGCCAGTGAGCAGTTCTTC
NA	NA	TRBJ1-2	TRBV5-6	CASSLQGVYGYTF	TGTGCCAGCAGCTTGCAAGGGGTTTATGGCTACACCTTC
NA	NA	TRBJ2-7	TRBV7-8	CASTWGVPTDYEQYF	TGTGCCAGCACCTGGGGGGTTCCTACGGACTACGAGCAGTACTTC
NA	NA	TRBJ2-5	TRBV11-2	CASSLMFLDSQETQYF	TGTGCCAGCAGCTTAATGTTTTTGGACAGTCAAGAGACCCAGTACTTC
NA	few	TRBJ2-5	TRBV6-5	CASREGSFQETQYF	TGTGCCAGCAGAGAGGGTAGTTTCCAAGAGACCCAGTACTTC
NA	once	TRBJ2-1	TRBV10-3	CAISGGSLTRPYNEQFF	TGTGCCATCAGTGGAGGGTCACTAACCCGCCCCTACAATGAGCAGTTCTTC
NA	NA	TRBJ1-5	TRBV7-2	CASSLAGQGNQPQHF	TGTGCCAGCAGCTTAGCAGGCCAGGGCAATCAGCCCCAGCATTTT
NA	NA	TRBJ2-3	TRBV5-1	CATRGLALDTQYF	TGCGCCACCCGGGGGTTAGCGTTGGATACGCAGTATTTT
TRBD2	NA	TRBJ2-1	TRBV5-1	CASSEHGLAEQFF	TGCGCCAGCAGCGAACATGGACTAGCGGAGCAGTTCTTC
NA	NA	TRBJ1-4	TRBV7-9	CASSLAQATNEKLFF	TGTGCCAGCAGCTTAGCACAGGCAACTAATGAAAAACTGTTTTTT
NA	NA	TRBJ2-3	TRBV12-3/TRBV12-4	CASSLRGTQYF	TGTGCCAGCAGCCTCAGGGGTACGCAGTATTTT
TRBD2	NA	TRBJ2-1	TRBV18	CASSPQRGRGNEQFF	TGTGCCAGCTCACCTCAGCGGGGTCGGGGTAATGAGCAGTTCTTC
TRBD1	NA	TRBJ1-6	TRBV5-1	CASSGGQGSGNSPLHF	TGCGCCAGCAGCGGGGGACAGGGTTCGGGGAATTCACCCCTCCACTTT
NA	NA	TRBJ2-2	TRBV4-1	CASSRGELNTGELFF	TGCGCCAGCAGCCGGGGAGAGTTGAACACCGGGGAGCTGTTTTTT